This T cell receptor beta chain is from a study of T cells after yellow fever vaccination. Overall study findings and caveats: Only a minor proportion of clonotypes was detected across both CD4 and CD8 compartments. Detected again after the booster were most primary-vaccination clones, at 96% CD4 and approximately 90% CD8.

As to this clonotype: Its antigen is currently unknown.

A single record per CDR3 protein comes from TCRdb applying MiXCR to the 5' RACE reads. The sample consists of 300,000 to 400,000 distinct CDR3 sequences, roughly 8.7% of them appearing once. There are 14 residues in the CDR3. The material was PBMCs, obtained on the day of the first yellow fever vaccination. The sequence was collected from a man aged 18-30 years who received the YFV17D yellow fever vaccine. The chain couples TRBV21-1 to TRBJ1-6; no check of the table's D call, TRBD1, against the DNA was made. TRBV21-1 is marked as a pseudogene. The CDR3 DNA reads as TGTGCCAGCAGCAAACACCCACAGGGGGGACCCCTCCACTTT. Protein sequence: CASSKHPQGGPLHF.